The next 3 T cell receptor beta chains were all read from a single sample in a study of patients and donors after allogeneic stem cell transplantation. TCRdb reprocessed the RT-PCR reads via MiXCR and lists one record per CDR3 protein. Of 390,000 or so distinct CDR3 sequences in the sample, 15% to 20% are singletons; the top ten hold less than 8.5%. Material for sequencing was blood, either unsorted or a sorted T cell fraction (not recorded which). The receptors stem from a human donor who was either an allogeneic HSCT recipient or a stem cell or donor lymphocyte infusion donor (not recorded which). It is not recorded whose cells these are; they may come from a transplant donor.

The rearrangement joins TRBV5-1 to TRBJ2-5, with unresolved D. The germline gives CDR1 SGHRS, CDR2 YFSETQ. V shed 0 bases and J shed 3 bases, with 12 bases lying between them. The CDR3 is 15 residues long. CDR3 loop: CASSLEGSPKETQYF. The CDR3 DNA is TGCGCCAGCAGCTTGGAGGGCAGTCCGAAAGAGACCCAGTACTTC.

DNA for the CDR3: TGTGCCAGCAGTGAACAGCCGGGAAACACCATATATTTT. Translating it yields CASSEQPGNTIYF. This rearrangement joins TRBV6-1 to TRBJ1-3, with D hard to call. Trimming took off 2 bases at V and 4 bases at J, with 6 bases between the two ends. The CDR3 is 13 residues long. Germline CDR1 is MNHNS and CDR2 is SASEGT.

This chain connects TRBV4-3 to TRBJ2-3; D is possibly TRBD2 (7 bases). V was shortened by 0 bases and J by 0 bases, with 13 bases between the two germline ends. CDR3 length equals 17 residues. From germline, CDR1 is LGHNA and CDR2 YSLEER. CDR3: CASSQDPRGGSTDTQYF. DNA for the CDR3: TGCGCCAGCAGCCAAGATCCGAGGGGGGGGAGCACAGATACGCAGTATTTT.